This is a list of T cell receptor beta chains from one sample in a study of blood T cell repertoires in COVID-19. Only in-frame clones appear in the TCRdb table, and some are missing; sequencing was by immunoSEQ multiplex PCR. The sample carries approximately 150,000 clones, about 91% recorded once. Source material: peripheral blood. These receptors were taken from a woman in her forties or fifties with acute or convalescent COVID-19. Both conserved end residues are part of each CDR3. A D gene is named only where the DNA matches it firmly. Size is stated for part of the rows, as once, few or many counts, or as a class when the clone is expanded.

D: TRBD1; V: TRBV3-1/TRBV3-2; J: TRBJ2-7; size: NA; DNA: TGTGCCAGCAGCCGATTTGGACAGGGGGCCTACGAGCAGTACTTC; CDR3: CASSRFGQGAYEQYF
D: NA; V: TRBV2; J: TRBJ1-5; size: NA; DNA: TGTGCCAGCGGGTGGGGTGGCGGGAATCAGCCCCAGCATTTT; CDR3: CASGWGGGNQPQHF
D: NA; V: TRBV19; J: TRBJ1-4; size: NA; DNA: TGTGCCAGTAGGATGCGTCACAGGGAGGGTGAAAAACTGTTTTTT; CDR3: CASRMRHREGEKLFF
D: TRBD2; V: TRBV4-2; J: TRBJ2-3; size: NA; DNA: TGTGCCAGCAGCCAAGATCCCCTAGCGGGGGTGAACACAGATACGCAGTATTTT; CDR3: CASSQDPLAGVNTDTQYF
D: TRBD2; V: TRBV6-5; J: TRBJ2-1; size: NA; DNA: TGTGCCAGCAGTCCGGGGGGGCCTCCCTACAATGAGCAGTTCTTC; CDR3: CASSPGGPPYNEQFF
D: NA; V: TRBV2; J: TRBJ2-1; size: NA; DNA: TGTGCCAGCAGTGAGAAGACTAGTGGTTCCAATGAGCAGTTCTTC; CDR3: CASSEKTSGSNEQFF
D: TRBD1; V: TRBV19; J: TRBJ1-4; size: NA; DNA: TGTGCCAGCGGACAGGGTAGGGTTAATGAAAAACTGTTTTTT; CDR3: CASGQGRVNEKLFF
D: NA; V: TRBV20-1; J: TRBJ2-7; size: NA; DNA: TGCAGTGCTAGTTCAGGGTTCGTTACGGGAGTCTACGAGCAGTACTTC; CDR3: CSASSGFVTGVYEQYF
D: TRBD2; V: TRBV9; J: TRBJ2-3; size: NA; DNA: TGTGCCAGCAGCTCCACACTAGCGGGAGTCCCAGATACGCAGTATTTT; CDR3: CASSSTLAGVPDTQYF
D: NA; V: TRBV24-1; J: TRBJ2-1; size: NA; DNA: TGTGCCACCAGTGATCCCCGGAATGAGCAGTTCTTC; CDR3: CATSDPRNEQFF
D: TRBD1; V: TRBV5-1; J: TRBJ2-7; size: NA; DNA: TGCGCCAGCAGTCCCCCCGGGACAGGGGGCCACGAGCAGTACTTC; CDR3: CASSPPGTGGHEQYF
D: NA; V: TRBV11-3; J: TRBJ2-2; size: once; DNA: TGTGCCAGCAGCTTAGATCACAGGGCAAACACCGGGGAGCTGTTTTTT; CDR3: CASSLDHRANTGELFF
D: NA; V: TRBV7-3; J: TRBJ1-5; size: few; DNA: TGTGCCAGCAGCTTAAAGGGAGGTCAGCCCCAGCATTTT; CDR3: CASSLKGGQPQHF
D: TRBD2; V: TRBV10-3; J: TRBJ2-3; size: NA; DNA: TGTGCCATCAGTGAGGTCGGGGGGAGCACAGATACGCAGTATTTT; CDR3: CAISEVGGSTDTQYF
D: TRBD2; V: TRBV10-3; J: TRBJ2-1; size: NA; DNA: TGTGCCATCAAGGGGACTAGCGGGCACTCCTACAATGAGCAGTTCTTC; CDR3: CAIKGTSGHSYNEQFF
D: NA; V: TRBV5-1; J: TRBJ1-4; size: once; DNA: TGCGCCAGCAGCTTGATGCCCGGGAATCGGGAAAAACTGTTTTTT; CDR3: CASSLMPGNREKLFF
D: NA; V: TRBV29-1; J: TRBJ2-1; size: NA; DNA: TGCAGCGCATTGACAGTCTCCTACAATGAGCAGTTCTTC; CDR3: CSALTVSYNEQFF
D: NA; V: TRBV7-3; J: TRBJ1-2; size: NA; DNA: TGTGCCAGCAGCCTTACGGGTGAAGGCTATGGCTACACCTTC; CDR3: CASSLTGEGYGYTF
D: NA; V: TRBV9; J: TRBJ2-1; size: NA; DNA: TGTGCCAGCAGCGTAGCCCCGTGGGCTGAGCAGTTCTTC; CDR3: CASSVAPWAEQFF
D: NA; V: TRBV6-5; J: TRBJ1-6; size: NA; DNA: TGTGCCAGCAGTTCCCAGGGGTCCGGGAATTCACCCCTCCACTTT; CDR3: CASSSQGSGNSPLHF
D: TRBD2; V: TRBV5-1; J: TRBJ2-1; size: NA; DNA: TGCGCCAGCAGCCTCCCTCAGACTAGCGGGATATCTGAGCAGTTCTTC; CDR3: CASSLPQTSGISEQFF
D: NA; V: TRBV5-1; J: TRBJ1-2; size: NA; DNA: TGCGCCAGCAGCTTGGCGGGGGAAGGGGCCTATGGCTACACCTTC; CDR3: CASSLAGEGAYGYTF
D: TRBD1; V: TRBV9; J: TRBJ1-2; size: NA; DNA: TGTGCCAGCAGCGTAAGACAGGGAGGAGGCTACACCTTC; CDR3: CASSVRQGGGYTF
D: NA; V: TRBV11-2; J: TRBJ1-1; size: few; DNA: TGTGCCAGCAGCTCAAACGACAGATACACTGAAGCTTTCTTT; CDR3: CASSSNDRYTEAFF
D: NA; V: TRBV7-3; J: TRBJ2-2; size: NA; DNA: TGTGCCAGCAGCTTAACGGGGGGATTAACCGGGGAGCTGTTTTTT; CDR3: CASSLTGGLTGELFF
D: TRBD2; V: TRBV18; J: TRBJ2-3; size: few; DNA: TGTGCCAGCTCACGAAGCGGGGGGCTAGATACGCAGTATTTT; CDR3: CASSRSGGLDTQYF
D: NA; V: TRBV19; J: TRBJ1-1; size: NA; DNA: TGTGCCAGTAGTATTAAGCTAGACACTGAAGCTTTCTTT; CDR3: CASSIKLDTEAFF
D: NA; V: TRBV24-1; J: TRBJ2-2; size: NA; DNA: TGTGCCACCAGGGAGGGCTCCGGGGAGCTGTTTTTT; CDR3: CATREGSGELFF
D: TRBD1; V: TRBV7-2; J: TRBJ1-5; size: NA; DNA: TGTGCCAGCAGCAACGGGCGACAGGGGTACAATCAGCCCCAGCATTTT; CDR3: CASSNGRQGYNQPQHF
D: TRBD1; V: TRBV6-5; J: TRBJ2-7; size: NA; DNA: TGTGCCAGCAGGACGAGACAGGGACCCTACGAGCAGTACTTC; CDR3: CASRTRQGPYEQYF
D: NA; V: TRBV19; J: TRBJ1-1; size: NA; DNA: TGTGCCAGTAGTATCCTCTCCCACACTGAAGCTTTCTTT; CDR3: CASSILSHTEAFF
D: TRBD1; V: TRBV19; J: TRBJ1-1; size: NA; DNA: TGTGCCAGTAGTCCACAGGGGGCGAAGAACACTGAAGCTTTCTTT; CDR3: CASSPQGAKNTEAFF
D: NA; V: TRBV29-1; J: TRBJ2-5; size: NA; DNA: TGCAGCGTTGAGCGACAGACAAGGGGGGAGACCCAGTACTTC; CDR3: CSVERQTRGETQYF
D: NA; V: TRBV25-1; J: TRBJ1-2; size: NA; DNA: TGTGCCAGCAGTGAACCGGGGTTCTATGGCTACACCTTC; CDR3: CASSEPGFYGYTF
D: TRBD2; V: TRBV9; J: TRBJ2-3; size: NA; DNA: TGTGCCAGCAGCGCCTCTAGCGGGATAAGCACAGATACGCAGTATTTT; CDR3: CASSASSGISTDTQYF
D: TRBD2; V: TRBV5-4; J: TRBJ2-2; size: NA; DNA: TGTGCCAGCAGCAACACCGGGACTAGCCTCCGAGGGGAGCTGTTTTTT; CDR3: CASSNTGTSLRGELFF
D: TRBD1; V: TRBV29-1; J: TRBJ1-1; size: NA; DNA: TGCAGCGTACGATCGGGACAGCAGAACACTGAAGCTTTCTTT; CDR3: CSVRSGQQNTEAFF
D: TRBD1; V: TRBV6-5; J: TRBJ1-2; size: NA; DNA: TGTGCCAGCAGTTCCAGAGGACAGGGAGGTCGGTATGGCTACACCTTC; CDR3: CASSSRGQGGRYGYTF
D: NA; V: TRBV29-1; J: TRBJ2-1; size: NA; DNA: TGCAGCGTAGAAGGACAGTTTATCTACAATGAGCAGTTCTTC; CDR3: CSVEGQFIYNEQFF
D: NA; V: TRBV12-3/TRBV12-4; J: TRBJ1-1; size: NA; DNA: TGTGCCAGCAGTTTGGTTCAGGGCACTGAAGCTTTCTTT; CDR3: CASSLVQGTEAFF
D: NA; V: TRBV7-2; J: TRBJ1-2; size: NA; DNA: TGTGCCAGCAGCCCTCGGGGGGGTAACTATGGCTACACCTTC; CDR3: CASSPRGGNYGYTF
D: TRBD1; V: TRBV7-2; J: TRBJ1-5; size: once; DNA: TGTGCCAGCAGCTTAGGGGTAGGGGGCGGCAATCAGCCCCAGCATTTT; CDR3: CASSLGVGGGNQPQHF
D: TRBD1; V: TRBV27; J: TRBJ1-2; size: NA; DNA: TGTGCCAGCACCCGGGACAGGAGCTATGGCTACACCTTC; CDR3: CASTRDRSYGYTF
D: TRBD2; V: TRBV25-1; J: TRBJ2-1; size: NA; DNA: TGTGCCAGCAGTGACGCGCGGACGGCGGGGGGGCTTTACAATGAGCAGTTCTTC; CDR3: CASSDARTAGGLYNEQFF
D: NA; V: TRBV5-1; J: TRBJ1-1; size: NA; DNA: TGCGCCAGCAGCTTGGACAGCCTGGGAGGGGACACTGAAGCTTTCTTT; CDR3: CASSLDSLGGDTEAFF
D: NA; V: TRBV5-1; J: TRBJ2-1; size: NA; DNA: TGCGCCAGCAGCTTGGCACAGGGTTCCTACAATGAGCAGTTCTTC; CDR3: CASSLAQGSYNEQFF
D: TRBD1; V: TRBV18; J: TRBJ2-3; size: NA; DNA: TGTGCCAGCTCAGCCCCGGGACAGGGGGCCACAGATACGCAGTATTTT; CDR3: CASSAPGQGATDTQYF
D: TRBD2; V: TRBV5-1; J: TRBJ2-5; size: NA; DNA: TGCGCCAGCAGCTTGGAGGCGGGAGCGGAGGAGACCCAGTACTTC; CDR3: CASSLEAGAEETQYF
D: NA; V: TRBV12-3/TRBV12-4; J: TRBJ1-1; size: NA; DNA: TGTGCCAGCAGTCTACCGTTAGGAGGGGCTTTCTTT; CDR3: CASSLPLGGAFF
D: TRBD1; V: TRBV2; J: TRBJ1-1; size: NA; DNA: TGTGCCAGCAGGGGACAGGAACTACTTGAAGCTTTCTTT; CDR3: CASRGQELLEAFF
D: NA; V: TRBV7-7; J: TRBJ1-1; size: NA; DNA: TGTGCCAGCAGCTCCGACAGAAACACTGAAGCTTTCTTT; CDR3: CASSSDRNTEAFF
D: NA; V: TRBV6-5; J: TRBJ2-1; size: NA; DNA: TGTGCCAGCAGGAGGACAGTAAATGAGCAGTTCTTC; CDR3: CASRRTVNEQFF
D: NA; V: TRBV7-8; J: TRBJ2-3; size: NA; DNA: TGTGCCAGCAGCTTATCAGGAGGTGATAGCACAGATACGCAGTATTTT; CDR3: CASSLSGGDSTDTQYF
D: NA; V: TRBV19; J: TRBJ2-1; size: many; DNA: TGTGCCAGTGGAGAGCTTGATAGCTCCTACAATGAGCAGTTCTTC; CDR3: CASGELDSSYNEQFF
D: NA; V: TRBV18; J: TRBJ1-6; size: NA; DNA: TGTGCCAGCTCACCACCTACGGGCAGAGGGTCACCCCTCCACTTT; CDR3: CASSPPTGRGSPLHF
D: TRBD1; V: TRBV2; J: TRBJ1-5; size: NA; DNA: TGTGCCAGCAGATTCTCAGGGGGGACTTCAATGGCCCAGCATTTT; CDR3: CASRFSGGTSMAQHF
D: NA; V: TRBV28; J: TRBJ1-2; size: NA; DNA: TGTGCCAGCAGTCAACAGGGTACCGGCTACACCTTC; CDR3: CASSQQGTGYTF
D: NA; V: TRBV30; J: TRBJ1-6; size: NA; DNA: TGTGCCTGGAGTACCAGCTCCTATAATTCACCCCTCCACTTT; CDR3: CAWSTSSYNSPLHF
D: NA; V: TRBV9; J: TRBJ1-1; size: NA; DNA: TGTGCCAGCAGCGAAGGGAGTCTAACTGAAGCTTTCTTT; CDR3: CASSEGSLTEAFF
D: NA; V: TRBV12-3/TRBV12-4; J: TRBJ2-2; size: NA; DNA: TGTGCCAGCAGTGTGAGGGAGACCGGGGAGCTGTTTTTT; CDR3: CASSVRETGELFF